What follows are 21 T cell receptor beta chains derived from one specimen sequenced in a study of OX40 agonist ivuxolimab in advanced cancers. Measured with immunoSEQ multiplex PCR; TCRdb has only the in-frame clones, and not every one. Of approximately 100,000 clones in the sample, around 91% were seen once. The sequenced sample was CD4+ or CD8+ T cells sorted from blood, obtained in a trial of the OX40 agonist ivuxolimab. The receptors were gathered from an adult with an advanced solid tumor such as melanoma, head and neck, liver or kidney cancer.

The V gene is TRBV30, the J gene TRBJ2-3, with 9 bases lining up with TRBD2. CDR3 length equals 15 residues. In germline, CDR1 is GTSNPN, CDR2 SVGIG (reference sequence). V lost 0 bases, J lost 0 bases, and 1 base stayed unmatched. CDR3 bases: TGTGCCTGGAGTGTAACTAGCGGGAGCACAGATACGCAGTATTTT. It translates to CAWSVTSGSTDTQYF.

The chain links TRBV7-2 to TRBJ2-7, with D possibly TRBD2 on 7 matching bases. The germline V gene has CDR1 SGHTA and CDR2 FQGNSA. V gave up 5 bases and J gave up 2 bases, with 13 bases separating them. CDR3 size: 14 residues. CDR3 amino acids: CASSVGGGPYEQYF. In nucleotides, the CDR3 is TGTGCCAGCAGCGTAGGGGGGGGTCCCTACGAGCAGTACTTC.

This chain joins TRBV4-3 and TRBJ2-3; D is perhaps TRBD1 or TRBD2 (5 bases each). The CDR3 loop spans 16 amino acids. The V end was cut by 2 bases, the J end by 2 bases, with 14 bases between. CDR1 and CDR2 from the germline V gene are LGHNA and YSLEER. CDR3 residues: CASSQKPGTFTDTQYF. The CDR3 DNA follows: TGCGCCAGCAGCCAAAAACCCGGGACCTTCACAGATACGCAGTATTTT.

This chain joins TRBV27 and TRBJ2-2, with D possibly matching TRBD1 (5 bases). Between the trimmed V and J ends, which lost 5 bases and 2 bases, there was a span of 9 bases. The CDR3 spans 14 residues. CDR1 is MNHEY and CDR2 is SMNVEV in the germline V gene (reference sequence). The CDR3 sequence: CASSPDRNTGELFF. The CDR3 bases are TGTGCCAGCAGTCCCGACAGAAACACCGGGGAGCTGTTTTTT.

This chain joins TRBV5-6 and TRBJ2-2; 8 bases map to TRBD1. V was pared by 0 bases and J by 3 bases, with 4 bases of the junction left unmatched. Germline V lookup: CDR1 SGHDT, CDR2 YYEEEE. The CDR3 is 16 amino acids. The CDR3 protein is CASSLAYRGDTGELFF. DNA of the CDR3: TGTGCCAGCAGCTTGGCTTACAGGGGGGACACCGGGGAGCTGTTTTTT. Full variable domain (missing parts from reference TRBV5-6 and TRBJ2-2): DAGVTQSPTHLIKTRGQQVTLRCSPKSGHDTVSWYQQALGQGPQFIFQYYEEEERQRGNFPDRFSGHQFPNYSSELNVNALLLGDSALYLCASSLAYRGDTGELFFGEGSRLTVL.

The gene calls are TRBV7-2 and TRBJ2-3, with 11 bases matching TRBD2. Germline-derived CDR1 and CDR2 are SGHTA and FQGNSA. Trimming cost V 4 bases and J 4 bases; bases outside gene matches: 7. This CDR3 is built from 16 residues. CDR3 sequence reads: CASSSTLAGGADTQYF. CDR3 nucleotide sequence: TGTGCCAGCAGCTCCACGCTAGCGGGAGGTGCAGATACGCAGTATTTT.

The chain carries TRBV5-4 and TRBJ2-3; a possible D gene is TRBD2 (5 bases). The length of the CDR3 is 13 residues. Germline CDR1 and CDR2: SGHNT and YYREEE (reference sequence). Trimming took off 4 bases at V and 4 bases at J, with 10 bases between the two ends. The CDR3 region has the DNA TGTGCCAGCAGCGCGACCGGGGCAGATACGCAGTATTTT. This codes for CASSATGADTQYF.

The J gene is TRBJ2-3, the V gene TRBV19; D remains unclear. In germline, CDR1 is LNHDA, CDR2 SQIVND (reference sequence). CDR3 length equals 15 residues. The V gene lost 5 bases and the J gene lost 0 bases, with 12 bases spanning the gap. CDR3 region: CASSVDDSSTDTQYF. CDR3 coding DNA: TGTGCCAGTAGTGTCGACGATTCTAGCACAGATACGCAGTATTTT.

The sample holds a few counts of this clone. The chain employs TRBV15 and TRBJ1-2; D is ambiguous. Trimming took 4 bases from V and 8 from J, leaving 17 bases between them. CDR1 is LNHNV, CDR2 YYDKDF, per germline (reference sequence). The CDR3 totals 14 residues. The CDR3 sequence: CATSNPLAAFGYTF. For the CDR3, the DNA is TGTGCCACCAGCAACCCCCTCGCAGCGTTCGGCTACACCTTC.

The chain links TRBV7-2 to TRBJ2-7; D not certain. The CDR3 length is 14 residues. Per the germline V gene, CDR1 is SGHTA and CDR2 is FQGNSA. V gave up 1 base and J gave up 2 bases, with 9 bases separating them. The CDR3 reads CASSLEAGTYEQYF. The CDR3 DNA is TGTGCCAGCAGCTTAGAAGCCGGAACCTACGAGCAGTACTTC.

The rearrangement joins TRBV5-4 to TRBJ2-2, with D possibly being TRBD1 (6 bases). The ends were cut back, 0 bases at V and 5 bases at J, with 14 bases in the middle. The CDR3 runs 16 residues. Germline V gene sequence: CDR1 SGHNT, CDR2 YYREEE (reference sequence). CDR3 sequence reads: CASSLAGPTGTGELFF. Here the CDR3 DNA reads TGTGCCAGCAGCTTGGCAGGGCCAACAGGGACCGGGGAGCTGTTTTTT.

This chain uses TRBV9 with TRBJ2-2; maybe TRBD2 (7 bases). The CDR3 is 17 residues long. Trimming took off 4 bases at V and 1 base at J, with 17 bases between the two ends. Germline assignment: CDR1 SGDLS and CDR2 YYNGEE. This chain's CDR3 is CASSPPGGQLNTGELFF. The DNA for the CDR3 is TGTGCCAGCAGCCCGCCCGGGGGGCAATTGAACACCGGGGAGCTGTTTTTT.

This chain uses TRBV28 with TRBJ2-7, with TRBD1 matching over 8 bases. V lost 6 bases to trimming and J lost 5 bases; unmatched junction nucleotides: 12. This CDR3 spans 15 amino acids. The germline V gene has CDR1 MDHEN and CDR2 SYDVKM. CDR3 sequence: CASRGLRQGLDEQYF. The CDR3 nucleotides read TGTGCCAGCAGGGGCCTCCGACAGGGGCTCGACGAGCAGTACTTC.

This clone was detected once. The rearrangement joins TRBV4-3 to TRBJ2-7; D may be TRBD2 (6 bases). The length of the CDR3 is 13 residues. The V gene lost 1 base and the J gene lost 6 bases, with 10 bases spanning the gap. Germline CDR1 reads LGHNA; CDR2 reads YSLEER. The CDR3 DNA is TGCGCCAGCAGCCAAGTACCCGGGGGCGAGCAGTACTTC. Its translation is CASSQVPGGEQYF.

The chain recombines TRBV2 with TRBJ2-7; D is possibly TRBD1 (5 bases). The CDR3 covers 13 residues. Germline assignment: CDR1 SNHLY and CDR2 FYNNEI. Trimming removed 6 bases from V and 2 bases from J, with 11 bases in between. The CDR3: CASRRQLTYEQYF. CDR3 in DNA: TGTGCCAGCAGACGACAGCTCACCTACGAGCAGTACTTC.

The chain uses TRBV7-2 and TRBJ2-5, with TRBD2 identical over 12 bases. Germline CDR1 and CDR2: SGHTA and FQGNSA. V shed 4 bases, J shed 5 bases, and the junction held 5 bases outside the gene matches. The CDR3 sequence is 15 residues long. Written as DNA, the CDR3 is TGTGCCAGCAGCTCCCGACTAGCGGGAGAGGAGACCCAGTACTTC. As protein: CASSSRLAGEETQYF.

This chain connects TRBV15 to TRBJ1-1; D gene ambiguous. This CDR3 spans 15 amino acids. The V and J ends lost 4 bases and 4 bases respectively, with 16 bases between them. CDR1 is LNHNV and CDR2 is YYDKDF in the germline V gene (reference sequence). CDR3 bases: TGTGCCACCAGCACCGGACTCCTGGAGGGCACTGAAGCTTTCTTT. Translated: CATSTGLLEGTEAFF.

The gene calls are TRBV7-3 and TRBJ2-1, with 14 bases lining up with TRBD2. The CDR3 is 16 residues long. V lost 5 bases, J lost 2 bases, and 2 bases stayed unmatched. CDR1 SGHTA and CDR2 FQGTGA come from the germline V gene. As DNA, the CDR3 is TGTGCCAGCAGCACGGGACTAGCGGGAGCCTACAATGAGCAGTTCTTC. Its translation: CASSTGLAGAYNEQFF.

The chain employs TRBV27 and TRBJ2-5; D ambiguous. Near its end, the DNA agrees better with TRBJ2-7, so the J call may be wrong. The germline V gene has CDR1 MNHEY and CDR2 SMNVEV (reference sequence). The CDR3 totals 17 residues. CDR3 amino acids: CASSLLPGRKSSSEQYF. The CDR3 coding sequence is TGTGCCAGCAGTTTACTCCCCGGCAGGAAAAGTTCAAGCGAGCAGTACTTC.

The chain has TRBV25-1 and TRBJ1-2, with D possibly matching TRBD1 (5 bases). V was trimmed by 1 base and J by 8 bases, leaving 23 bases between them. Germline CDR1 reads MGHDK; CDR2 reads SYGVNS. The length of the CDR3 is 17 residues. CDR3 nucleotide sequence: TGTGCCAGCAGTGAATTGGATCCGGGGCTTCAGCCCGGGGGCTACACCTTC. Residues: CASSELDPGLQPGGYTF.

V gene TRBV28 combines with J gene TRBJ1-2; the D is unclear. CDR1 is MDHEN, CDR2 SYDVKM, per germline. Trimming left V 3 bases short and J 8 bases short, with 16 bases between. The CDR3 consists of 14 residues. CDR3: CASSFPEGVKGYTF. The CDR3 DNA reads as TGTGCCAGCAGTTTCCCCGAGGGTGTCAAGGGCTACACCTTC.